The rows below give T cell receptor beta chains drawn from one sample of a study of OX40 agonist ivuxolimab in advanced cancers. Measured with immunoSEQ multiplex PCR; TCRdb has only the in-frame clones, and not every one. The data hold some 120,000 clones, with 85% to 95% observed a single time. The input for sequencing was CD4+ or CD8+ T cells sorted from blood, taken in a trial of the OX40 agonist ivuxolimab. The origin of the receptors is an adult with an advanced solid tumor such as melanoma, head and neck, liver or kidney cancer. Each CDR3 is given with its conserved first and last residue.

length: 16
V: TRBV5-4
CDR3: CASSLGGTSASYEQYF

length: 14
V: TRBV5-1
CDR3: CASSLAGANYGYTF

length: 15
V: TRBV25-1
CDR3: CASSVLDANTGELFF

length: 15
V: TRBV27
CDR3: CASSTTGGSGYGYTF

length: 13
V: TRBV7-6
CDR3: CASSLGQSGAQYF

length: 15
V: TRBV5-1
CDR3: CASRPQPTASYEQYF

length: 14
V: TRBV6-4
CDR3: CASSVSGNTGELFF

length: 14
V: TRBV6-6
CDR3: CASRATGGDFRLFF

length: 15
V: TRBV2
CDR3: CASSEDWGNNSPLHF

length: 15
V: TRBV28
CDR3: CASSWRGTESDTQYF

length: 12
V: TRBV7-2
CDR3: CASSYGGETQYF

length: 16
V: TRBV5-1
CDR3: CASRSNVLFSNQPQHF

length: 15
V: TRBV7-9
CDR3: CASSFYGSGSYEQYF

length: 15
V: TRBV5-4
CDR3: CASSSRTGEKNIQYF

length: 14
V: TRBV5-4
CDR3: CASSMRLARGEQYF

length: 13
V: TRBV7-9
CDR3: CASSLVADIEQYF

length: 16
V: TRBV15
CDR3: CATSRDRVSSYNEQFF

length: 12
V: TRBV25-1
CDR3: CASSLPSGEQFF

length: 15
V: TRBV7-2
CDR3: CASSTRTGNGNIQYF

length: 13
V: TRBV9
CDR3: CASSVDLYTEAFF

length: 13
V: TRBV4-1
CDR3: CASSRASRETQYF

length: 14
V: TRBV7-9
CDR3: CASSLGGGRGIQYF

length: 15
V: TRBV11-2
CDR3: CASSWTDSNTGELFF

length: 15
V: TRBV27
CDR3: CASSLGRDHNQPQHF

length: 15
V: TRBV28
CDR3: CASSLFPGGNQPQHF

length: 12
V: TRBV11-2
CDR3: CASSLGQSEAFF

length: 13
V: TRBV7-9
CDR3: CASSLGGPYEQYF

length: 15
V: TRBV27
CDR3: CASSLAGEAYNEQFF

length: 15
V: TRBV7-9
CDR3: CASSLGTGEVQPQHF

length: 18
V: TRBV7-2
CDR3: CASNLRGGGGPMNTEAFF

length: 11
V: TRBV5-6
CDR3: CASSLAYGYTF

length: 17
V: TRBV11-2
CDR3: CASSLDEGMIFTYEQYF

length: 15
V: TRBV18
CDR3: CASSPPTQGEQPQHF

length: 14
V: TRBV14
CDR3: CASSPGGTNEKLFF

length: 14
V: TRBV19
CDR3: CASSGLAEQETQYF

length: 13
V: TRBV11-2
CDR3: CASSLEAGGEQFF

length: 18
V: TRBV7-2
CDR3: CASSLAGPQRGSVETQYF

length: 18
V: TRBV15
CDR3: CATSREPPGGTSGYTQYF

length: 13
V: TRBV7-2
CDR3: CASSEGEGYGYTF

length: 13
V: TRBV12-5
CDR3: CASGFLRSYEQYF

length: 12
V: TRBV28
CDR3: CASSQSNNEQFF

length: 18
V: TRBV4-3
CDR3: CASSQDFRGRGGVDIQYF

length: 17
V: TRBV19
CDR3: CASSIPGQAIALDTQYF

length: 12
V: TRBV6-6
CDR3: CASSSGLGGYTF

length: 14
V: TRBV6-6
CDR3: CASSYSGTSETQYF

length: 14
V: TRBV19
CDR3: CASSISWGNQPQHF

length: 15
V: TRBV29-1
CDR3: CSVVGGAGEADTQYF

length: 16
V: TRBV9
CDR3: CASSFGTRGATDTQYF